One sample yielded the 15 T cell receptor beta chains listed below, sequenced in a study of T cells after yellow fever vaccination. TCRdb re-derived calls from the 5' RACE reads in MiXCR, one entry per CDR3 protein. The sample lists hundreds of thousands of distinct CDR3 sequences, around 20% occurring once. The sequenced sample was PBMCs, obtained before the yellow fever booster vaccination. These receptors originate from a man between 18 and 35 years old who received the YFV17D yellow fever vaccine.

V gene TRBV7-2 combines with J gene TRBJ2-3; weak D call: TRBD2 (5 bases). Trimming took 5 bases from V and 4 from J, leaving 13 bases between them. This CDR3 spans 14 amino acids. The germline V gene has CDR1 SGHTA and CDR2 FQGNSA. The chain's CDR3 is CASSPGLGADTQYF. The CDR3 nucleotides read TGTGCCAGCAGCCCCGGACTGGGAGCAGATACGCAGTATTTT.

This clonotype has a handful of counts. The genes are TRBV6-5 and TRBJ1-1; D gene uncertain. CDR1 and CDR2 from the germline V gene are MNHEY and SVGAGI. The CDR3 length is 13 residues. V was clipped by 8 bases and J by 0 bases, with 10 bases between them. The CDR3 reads CASLPRLNTEAFF. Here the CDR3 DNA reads TGTGCCAGCCTCCCCCGGTTGAACACTGAAGCTTTCTTT.

In nucleotides, the CDR3 is TGCGCCAGCAGCCAAGGGTCAGGGGGCCCCAGGACTAACTATGGCTACACCTTC. Protein: CASSQGSGGPRTNYGYTF. This chain links TRBV4-1 with TRBJ1-2; TRBD1 matches 8 bases. This CDR3 is built from 18 residues. Germline V lookup: CDR1 MGHRA, CDR2 YSYEKL. The V segment lost 1 base and the J segment 0 bases; nucleotides outside the gene matches: 10.

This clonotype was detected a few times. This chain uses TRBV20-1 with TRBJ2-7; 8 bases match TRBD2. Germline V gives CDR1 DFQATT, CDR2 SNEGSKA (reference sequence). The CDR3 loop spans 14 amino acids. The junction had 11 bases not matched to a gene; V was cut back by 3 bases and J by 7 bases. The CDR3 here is CSARAGTRFGEQYF. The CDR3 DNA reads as TGCAGTGCTAGGGCCGGGACTAGATTTGGAGAGCAGTACTTC.

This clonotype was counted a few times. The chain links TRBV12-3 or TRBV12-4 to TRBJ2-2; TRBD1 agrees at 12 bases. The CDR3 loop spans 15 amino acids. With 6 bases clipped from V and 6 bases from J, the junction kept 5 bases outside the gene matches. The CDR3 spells CASSPGQGASGELFF. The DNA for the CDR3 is TGTGCCAGCAGCCCGGGACAGGGGGCCTCCGGGGAGCTGTTTTTT.

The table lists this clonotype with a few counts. CDR3 coding DNA: TGTGCCAGCAGCCAGAGGGTTGGCGGGGGGCCCCTCGTAAATGAGCAGTTCTTC. Encoded protein: CASSQRVGGGPLVNEQFF. The chain has TRBV5-4 and TRBJ2-1; TRBD2 agrees at 8 bases. Per germline, CDR1 SGHNT and CDR2 YYREEE (reference sequence). J lost 7 bases, V lost 4 bases, and 19 bases had no gene match. The CDR3 spans 18 residues.

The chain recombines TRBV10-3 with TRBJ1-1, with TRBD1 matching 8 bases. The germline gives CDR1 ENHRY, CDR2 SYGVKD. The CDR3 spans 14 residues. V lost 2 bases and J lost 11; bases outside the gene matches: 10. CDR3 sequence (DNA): TGTGCCATCAGTGAGGAACAGGGGGGATCGGGTGCTTTCTTT. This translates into CAISEEQGGSGAFF.

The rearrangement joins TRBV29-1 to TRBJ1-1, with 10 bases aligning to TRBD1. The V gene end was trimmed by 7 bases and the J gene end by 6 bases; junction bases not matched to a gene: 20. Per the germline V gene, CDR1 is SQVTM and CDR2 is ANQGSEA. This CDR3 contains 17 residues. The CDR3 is CSAAGTGASLLSAEAFF. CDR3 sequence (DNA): TGCAGCGCTGCCGGGACAGGGGCAAGCCTCCTGAGCGCTGAAGCTTTCTTT.

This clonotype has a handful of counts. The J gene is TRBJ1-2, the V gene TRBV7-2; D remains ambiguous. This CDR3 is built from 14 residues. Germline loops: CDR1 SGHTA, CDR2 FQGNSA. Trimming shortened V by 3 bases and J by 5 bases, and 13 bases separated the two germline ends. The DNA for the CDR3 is TGTGCCAGCAGCTTCCCCGGCGGGAGGTATGGCTACACCTTC. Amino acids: CASSFPGGRYGYTF.

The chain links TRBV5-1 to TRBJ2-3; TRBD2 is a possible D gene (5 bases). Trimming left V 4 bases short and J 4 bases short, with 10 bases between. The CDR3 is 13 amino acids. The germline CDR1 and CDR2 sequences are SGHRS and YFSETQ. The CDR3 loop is CASSQQLADTQYF. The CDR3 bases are TGCGCCAGCAGCCAGCAACTAGCAGATACGCAGTATTTT.

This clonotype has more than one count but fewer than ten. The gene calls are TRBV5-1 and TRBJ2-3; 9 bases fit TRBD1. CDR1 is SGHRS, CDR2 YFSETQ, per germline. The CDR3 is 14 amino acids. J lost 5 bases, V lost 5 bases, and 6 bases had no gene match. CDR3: CASRQGAEGDTQYF. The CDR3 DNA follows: TGCGCCAGCAGACAGGGGGCTGAAGGAGATACGCAGTATTTT.

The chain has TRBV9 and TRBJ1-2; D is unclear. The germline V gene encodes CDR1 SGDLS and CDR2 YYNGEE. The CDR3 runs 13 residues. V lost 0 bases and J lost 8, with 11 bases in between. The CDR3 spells CASSVATAEGYTF. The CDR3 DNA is TGTGCCAGCAGCGTAGCAACGGCGGAAGGCTACACCTTC.

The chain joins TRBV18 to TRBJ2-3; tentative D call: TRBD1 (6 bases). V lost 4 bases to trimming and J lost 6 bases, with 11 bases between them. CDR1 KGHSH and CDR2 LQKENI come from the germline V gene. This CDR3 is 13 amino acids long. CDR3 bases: TGTGCCAGCTCACTTCTGAGGGGGGATACGCAGTATTTT. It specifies CASSLLRGDTQYF.

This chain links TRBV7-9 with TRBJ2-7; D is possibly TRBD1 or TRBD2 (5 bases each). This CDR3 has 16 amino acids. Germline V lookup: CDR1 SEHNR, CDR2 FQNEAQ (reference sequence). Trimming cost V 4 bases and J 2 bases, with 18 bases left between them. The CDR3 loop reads CASSSQDSAGTYEQYF. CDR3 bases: TGTGCCAGCAGCTCGCAGGACTCGGCAGGGACCTACGAGCAGTACTTC.

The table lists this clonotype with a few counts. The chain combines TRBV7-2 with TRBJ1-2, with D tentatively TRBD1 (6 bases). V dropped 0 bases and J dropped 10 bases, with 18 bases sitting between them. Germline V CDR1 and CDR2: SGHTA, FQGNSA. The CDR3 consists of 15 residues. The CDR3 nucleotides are TGTGCCAGCAGCTTAGCGGTGGTGAGGGGGGGCGACTACACCTTC. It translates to CASSLAVVRGGDYTF.